This paragraph covers one TCR beta chain sequence. Its cognate antigen is unknown. These gene names are mouse names. The CDR3 end is not reached by the read, which stops 1 residue before it; the germline J gene fills it in. These data originate in a study of tissue T cells after allogeneic stem cell transplantation. TCRdb keeps only in-frame clones here, not all; method: immunoSEQ multiplex PCR. The sample shows about 22,000 clones, 72% of them seen only once. The length of the CDR3 is 14 residues. Germline values: CDR1 SGHSA, CDR2 FRNQAP. Trimming removed 4 bases at V and 3 bases at J, with 11 bases between. Study results and caveats: Only a limited share of tissue TCRs appeared in blood or spleen.

V usage is TRBV16 and J usage is TRBJ2-5, with D hard to call. Sequencing input: spleen. The receptor was isolated from a female BALB/c mouse in good health. MHC haplotype of the mouse line: H2-d. The CDR3 loop is CASSSRVRQDTQYF. The part of the CDR3 DNA that was read is TGTGCAAGCAGCTCCCGGGTCCGGCAAGACACCCAGTAC.